The 8 T cell receptor beta chains in this list originate from one sample, sequenced in a study of T cell responses to AZD1222 COVID-19 vaccine. Sequencing was performed with immunoSEQ multiplex PCR; in TCRdb, only in-frame clones are kept and a portion is missing. The repertoire includes 100,000 to 150,000 clones, around 90% of them detected once, and about 4.3% sits in the top ten. This sample comprised peripheral blood, obtained on day 0 of MenACWY control vaccination. These receptors were collected from an adult in good health.

On this clone itself: Different DNA sequences within this sample yield the same CDR3. V and J are TRBV11-2 and TRBJ1-1, with D hard to call. Germline lookup yields CDR1 SGHAT and CDR2 FQNNGV. The CDR3 has 13 residues. V dropped 4 bases and J dropped 0 bases, with 6 bases sitting between them. The CDR3 sequence: CASSSRLNTEAFF. In DNA form, the CDR3 reads TGTGCCAGCAGCTCTAGACTGAACACTGAAGCTTTCTTT.

The J gene is TRBJ2-5, the V gene TRBV14; D remains ambiguous. CDR3 length: 15 amino acids. CDR1 and CDR2 (germline): SGHDN, FVKESK. V was pared by 0 bases and J by 2 bases, with 10 bases between. The chain's CDR3 is CASSQDRVGQETQYF. The DNA for the CDR3 is TGTGCCAGCAGCCAAGATCGCGTGGGTCAAGAGACCCAGTACTTC. Full variable domain (rest looked up from reference TRBV14 and TRBJ2-5): EAGVTQFPSHSVIEKGQTVTLRCDPISGHDNLYWYRRVMGKEIKFLLHFVKESKQDESGMPNNRFLAERTGGTYSTLKVQPAELEDSGVYFCASSQDRVGQETQYFGPGTRLLVL.

The rearrangement joins TRBV7-9 to TRBJ2-3; TRBD2 might be the D (6 bases). This CDR3 spans 14 amino acids. Between the trimmed V and J ends, which lost 5 bases and 6 bases, there was a span of 15 bases. CDR1 is SEHNR, CDR2 FQNEAQ, per germline (reference sequence). CDR3 loop: CASSPDHGGDTQYF. Here the CDR3 DNA reads TGTGCCAGCAGCCCAGACCATGGGGGGGATACGCAGTATTTT.

The chain is built from TRBV21-1 and TRBJ1-2. TRBV21-1 is designated a pseudogene. This CDR3 has 16 amino acids. The CDR3 DNA follows: TGTGCCAGCAGTGTCAAGGGTGGGCCTGCTAGCTATGGCTACACCTTC. Residues: CASSVKGGPASYGYTF.

The chain recombines TRBV4-3 with TRBJ2-6; unclear D gene. V lost 3 bases and J lost 2, with 8 bases in between. The CDR3 has 15 amino acids. The germline CDR1 and CDR2 sequences are LGHNA and YSLEER. This chain's CDR3 is CASSQSPPGANVLTF. DNA of the CDR3: TGCGCCAGCAGCCAGAGTCCTCCTGGGGCCAACGTCCTGACTTTC.

This chain uses TRBV4-3 with TRBJ1-6, with D unresolved. CDR3 length: 13 residues. Germline V lookup: CDR1 LGHNA, CDR2 YSLEER. Trimming removed 1 base from V and 6 bases from J, with 4 bases in between. This CDR3 is CASSQVINSPLHF. The CDR3 DNA sequence: TGCGCCAGCAGCCAAGTGATTAATTCACCCCTCCACTTT.

The chain combines TRBV7-9 with TRBJ2-3; the match to TRBD1 covers 7 bases. Germline values: CDR1 SEHNR, CDR2 FQNEAQ (reference sequence). V lost 1 base to trimming and J lost 1 base; unmatched junction nucleotides: 8. The CDR3 has 17 residues. The CDR3 DNA is TGTGCCAGCAGCTTAGGGGACAGCGCACTCCGCACAGATACGCAGTATTTT. It codes for CASSLGDSALRTDTQYF.

V is TRBV23-1 and J is TRBJ2-7; D remains unclear. TRBV23-1 qualifies as an ORF whose function is uncertain. Deletions cut 2 bases from V and 4 bases from J, with 3 bases between. This CDR3 has 11 amino acids. The CDR3 nucleotides are TGCGCCAGCAGTCAACCGTACGAGCAGTACGTC. It specifies CASSQPYEQYV.